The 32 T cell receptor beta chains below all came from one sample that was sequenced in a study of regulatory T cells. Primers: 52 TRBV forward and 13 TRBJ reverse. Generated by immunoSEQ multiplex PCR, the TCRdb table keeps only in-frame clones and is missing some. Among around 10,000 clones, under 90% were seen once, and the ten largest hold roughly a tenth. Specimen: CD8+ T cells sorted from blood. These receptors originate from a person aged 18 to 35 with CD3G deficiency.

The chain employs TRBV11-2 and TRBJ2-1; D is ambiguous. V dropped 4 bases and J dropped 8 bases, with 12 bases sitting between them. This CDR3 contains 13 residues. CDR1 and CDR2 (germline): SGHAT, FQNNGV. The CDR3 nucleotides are TGTGCCAGCAGCTCCGCCAGACTTTATGAGCAGTTCTTC. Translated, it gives CASSSARLYEQFF. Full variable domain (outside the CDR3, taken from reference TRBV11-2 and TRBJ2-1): EAGVAQSPRYKIIEKRQSVAFWCNPISGHATLYWYQQILGQGPKLLIQFQNNGVVDDSQLPKDRFSAERLKGVDSTLKIQPAKLEDSAVYLCASSSARLYEQFFGPGTRLTVL.

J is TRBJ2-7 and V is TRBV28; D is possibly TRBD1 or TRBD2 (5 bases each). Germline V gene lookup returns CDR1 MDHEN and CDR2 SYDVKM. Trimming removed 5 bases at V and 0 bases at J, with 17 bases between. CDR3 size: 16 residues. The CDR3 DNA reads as TGTGCCAGCAGTCCTCTTGGGGGTCAGCTCTCCTACGAGCAGTACTTC. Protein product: CASSPLGGQLSYEQYF. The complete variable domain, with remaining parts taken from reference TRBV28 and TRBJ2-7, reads DVKVTQSSRYLVKRTGEKVFLECVQDMDHENMFWYRQDPGLGLRLIYFSYDVKMKEKGDIPEGYSVSREKKERFSLILESASTNQTSMYLCASSPLGGQLSYEQYFGPGTRLTVT.

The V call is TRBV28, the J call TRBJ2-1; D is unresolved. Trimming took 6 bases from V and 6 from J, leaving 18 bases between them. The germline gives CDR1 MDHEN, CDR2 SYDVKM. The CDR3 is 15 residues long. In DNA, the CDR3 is TGTGCCAGCAGCTTCAGTAGGTTGGAAGGCAATGAGCAGTTCTTC. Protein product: CASSFSRLEGNEQFF.

Written as DNA, the CDR3 is TGTGCCAGCAGGGGACAGGGGGCCTACGAGCAGTACTTC. This sequence encodes CASRGQGAYEQYF. The V gene is TRBV6-1, the J gene TRBJ2-7, with 11 positions matching TRBD1. The CDR3 totals 13 residues. Germline V lookup: CDR1 MNHNS, CDR2 SASEGT. J lost 2 bases, V lost 6 bases, and 0 bases had no gene match.

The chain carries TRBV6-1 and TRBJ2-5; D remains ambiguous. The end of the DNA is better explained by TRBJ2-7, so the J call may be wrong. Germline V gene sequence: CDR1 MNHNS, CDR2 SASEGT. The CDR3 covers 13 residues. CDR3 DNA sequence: TGTGCCAGCAGTGAAGTAGTATCCTACGAGCAGTACTTC. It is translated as CASSEVVSYEQYF.

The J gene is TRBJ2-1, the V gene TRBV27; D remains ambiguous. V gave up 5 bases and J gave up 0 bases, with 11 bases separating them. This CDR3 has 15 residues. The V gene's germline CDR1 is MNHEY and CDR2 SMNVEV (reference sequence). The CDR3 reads CASSKSRSSYNEQFF. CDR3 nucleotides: TGTGCCAGCAGTAAGAGCCGTAGCTCCTACAATGAGCAGTTCTTC.

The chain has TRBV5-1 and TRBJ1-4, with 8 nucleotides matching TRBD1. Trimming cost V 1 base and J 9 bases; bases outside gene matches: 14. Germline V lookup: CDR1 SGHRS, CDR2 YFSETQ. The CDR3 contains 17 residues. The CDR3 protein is CASSLTGQAGGLKKLFF. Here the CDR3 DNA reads TGCGCCAGCAGCTTGACGGGACAGGCCGGGGGATTGAAAAAACTGTTTTTT.

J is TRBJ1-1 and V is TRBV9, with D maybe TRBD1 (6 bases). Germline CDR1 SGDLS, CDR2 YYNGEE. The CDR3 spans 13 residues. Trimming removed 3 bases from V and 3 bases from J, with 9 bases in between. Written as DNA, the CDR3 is TGTGCCAGCAGCGCTGGACAGCACACTGAAGCTTTCTTT. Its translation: CASSAGQHTEAFF.

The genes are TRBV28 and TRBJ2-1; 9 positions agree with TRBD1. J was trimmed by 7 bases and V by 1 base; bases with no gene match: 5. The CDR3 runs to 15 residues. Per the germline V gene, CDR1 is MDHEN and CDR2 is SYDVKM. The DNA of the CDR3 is TGTGCCAGCAGTTTATCGGACAGGGGAAGTAATGAGCAGTTCTTC. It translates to CASSLSDRGSNEQFF.

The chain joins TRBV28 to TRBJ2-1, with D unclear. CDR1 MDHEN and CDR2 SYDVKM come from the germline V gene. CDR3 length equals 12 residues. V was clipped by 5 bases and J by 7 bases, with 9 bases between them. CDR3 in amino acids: CASSTWANEQFF. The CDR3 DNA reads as TGTGCCAGCAGTACCTGGGCGAATGAGCAGTTCTTC.

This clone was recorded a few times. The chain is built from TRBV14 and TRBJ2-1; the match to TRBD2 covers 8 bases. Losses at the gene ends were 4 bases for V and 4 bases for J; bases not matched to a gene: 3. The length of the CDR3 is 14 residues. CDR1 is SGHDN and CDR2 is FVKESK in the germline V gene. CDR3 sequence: CASSLSGNYNEQFF. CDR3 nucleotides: TGTGCCAGCAGCCTTAGCGGGAATTACAATGAGCAGTTCTTC.

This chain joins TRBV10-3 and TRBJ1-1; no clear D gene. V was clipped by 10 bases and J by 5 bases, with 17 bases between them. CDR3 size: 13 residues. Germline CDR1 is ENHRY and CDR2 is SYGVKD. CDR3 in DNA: TGTGCCACCTCAGTCGCTGGTGGGACTGAAGCTTTCTTT. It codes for CATSVAGGTEAFF.

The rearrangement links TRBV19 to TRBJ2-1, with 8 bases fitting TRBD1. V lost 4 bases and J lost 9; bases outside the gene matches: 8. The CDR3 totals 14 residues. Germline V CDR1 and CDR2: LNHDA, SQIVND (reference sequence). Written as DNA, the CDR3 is TGTGCCAGTAGTAGCGGGACAGGTTTTGCTGAGCAGTTCTTC. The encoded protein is CASSSGTGFAEQFF.

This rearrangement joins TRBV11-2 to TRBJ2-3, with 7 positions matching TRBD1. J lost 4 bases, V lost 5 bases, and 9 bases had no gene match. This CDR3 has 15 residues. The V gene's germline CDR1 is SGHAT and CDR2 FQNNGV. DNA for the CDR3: TGTGCCAGCAGCGCCGGGACAGTCGGCGCAGATACGCAGTATTTT. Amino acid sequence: CASSAGTVGADTQYF.

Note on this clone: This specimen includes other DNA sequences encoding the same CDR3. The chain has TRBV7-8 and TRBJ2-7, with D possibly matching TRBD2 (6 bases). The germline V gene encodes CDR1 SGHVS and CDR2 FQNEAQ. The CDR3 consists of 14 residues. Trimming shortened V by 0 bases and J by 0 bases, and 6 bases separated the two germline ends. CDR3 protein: CASSLAGGSYEQYF. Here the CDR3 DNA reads TGTGCCAGCAGCTTAGCGGGGGGCTCCTACGAGCAGTACTTC.

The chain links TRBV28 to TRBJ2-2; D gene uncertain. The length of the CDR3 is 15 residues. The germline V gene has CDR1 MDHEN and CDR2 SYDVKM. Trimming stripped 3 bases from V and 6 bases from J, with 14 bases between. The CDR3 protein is CASSLSLGYSGELFF. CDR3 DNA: TGTGCCAGCAGTTTGAGCCTGGGGTACTCCGGGGAGCTGTTTTTT.

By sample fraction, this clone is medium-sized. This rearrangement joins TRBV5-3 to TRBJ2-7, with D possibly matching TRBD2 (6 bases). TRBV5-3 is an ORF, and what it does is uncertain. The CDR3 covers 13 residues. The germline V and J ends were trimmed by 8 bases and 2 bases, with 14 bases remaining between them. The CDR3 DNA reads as TGTGCCAGCTTGGGGACTCGCCCCTACGAGCAGTACTTC. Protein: CASLGTRPYEQYF.

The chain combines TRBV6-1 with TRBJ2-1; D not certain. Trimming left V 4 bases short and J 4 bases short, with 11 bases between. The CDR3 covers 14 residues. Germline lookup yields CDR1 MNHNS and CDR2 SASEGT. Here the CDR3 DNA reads TGTGCCAGCAGTGTCCAGTATCTTTACAATGAGCAGTTCTTC. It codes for CASSVQYLYNEQFF.

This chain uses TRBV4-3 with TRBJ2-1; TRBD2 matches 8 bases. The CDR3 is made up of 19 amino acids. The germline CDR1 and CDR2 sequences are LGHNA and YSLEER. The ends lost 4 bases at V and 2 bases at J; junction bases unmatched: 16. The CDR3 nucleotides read TGCGCCAGCAGCCCCCTCGAGACTAGCGATAGTTATGCCTACAATGAGCAGTTCTTC. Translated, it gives CASSPLETSDSYAYNEQFF.

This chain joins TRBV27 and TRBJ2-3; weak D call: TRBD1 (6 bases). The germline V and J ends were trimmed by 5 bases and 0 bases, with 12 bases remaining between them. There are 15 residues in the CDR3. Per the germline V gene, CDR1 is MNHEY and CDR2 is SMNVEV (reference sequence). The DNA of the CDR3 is TGTGCCAGCAGTCCCCAGGGGTTTAGCACAGATACGCAGTATTTT. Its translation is CASSPQGFSTDTQYF.

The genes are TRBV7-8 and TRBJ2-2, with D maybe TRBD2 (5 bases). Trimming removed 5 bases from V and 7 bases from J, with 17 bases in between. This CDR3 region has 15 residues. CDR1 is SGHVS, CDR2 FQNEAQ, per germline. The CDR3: CASSNHLARGGELFF. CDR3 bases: TGTGCCAGCAGCAATCACCTAGCTCGGGGCGGGGAGCTGTTTTTT.

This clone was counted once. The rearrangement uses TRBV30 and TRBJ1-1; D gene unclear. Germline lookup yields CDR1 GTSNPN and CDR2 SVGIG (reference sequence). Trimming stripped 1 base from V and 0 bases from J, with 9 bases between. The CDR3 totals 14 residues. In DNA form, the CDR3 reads TGTGCCTGGAGTGACCGGCAAATGAACACTGAAGCTTTCTTT. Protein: CAWSDRQMNTEAFF.

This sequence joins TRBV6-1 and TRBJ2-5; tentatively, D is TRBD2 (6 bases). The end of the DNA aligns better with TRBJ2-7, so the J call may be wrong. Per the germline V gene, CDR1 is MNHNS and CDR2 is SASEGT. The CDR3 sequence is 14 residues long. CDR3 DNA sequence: TGTGCCAGCAGATTACGGGAGACGGGGTACGAGCAGTACTTC. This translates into CASRLRETGYEQYF.

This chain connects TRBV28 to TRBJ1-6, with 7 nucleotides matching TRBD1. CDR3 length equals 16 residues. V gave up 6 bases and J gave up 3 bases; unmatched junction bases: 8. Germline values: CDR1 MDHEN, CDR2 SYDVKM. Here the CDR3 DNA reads TGTGCCAGCAGCTCGAACCGGGACAGCTATAATTCACCCCTCCACTTT. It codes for CASSSNRDSYNSPLHF.

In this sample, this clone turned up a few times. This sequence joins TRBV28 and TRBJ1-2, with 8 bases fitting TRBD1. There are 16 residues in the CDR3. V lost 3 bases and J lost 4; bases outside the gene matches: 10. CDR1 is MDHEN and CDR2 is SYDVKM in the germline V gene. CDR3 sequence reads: CASSFLQGAGPYGYTF. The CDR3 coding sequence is TGTGCCAGCAGTTTCCTGCAGGGGGCCGGACCCTATGGCTACACCTTC.

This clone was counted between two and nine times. CDR3 in DNA: TGTGCCACCGTCGTAACTATTCAGCCCCAGCATTTT. It codes for CATVVTIQPQHF. This chain joins TRBV6-1 and TRBJ1-5; no clear D gene. The CDR3 is 12 residues long. Trimming pared 10 bases from V and 6 bases from J, leaving 13 bases between. The germline gives CDR1 MNHNS, CDR2 SASEGT.

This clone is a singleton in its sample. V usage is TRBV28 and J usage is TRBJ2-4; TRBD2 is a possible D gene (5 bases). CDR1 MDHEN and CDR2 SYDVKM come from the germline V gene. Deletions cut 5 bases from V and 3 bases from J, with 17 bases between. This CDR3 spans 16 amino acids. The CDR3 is CASSPLSGSGKNIQYF. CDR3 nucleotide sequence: TGTGCCAGCAGTCCTCTAAGCGGATCAGGCAAAAACATTCAGTACTTC.

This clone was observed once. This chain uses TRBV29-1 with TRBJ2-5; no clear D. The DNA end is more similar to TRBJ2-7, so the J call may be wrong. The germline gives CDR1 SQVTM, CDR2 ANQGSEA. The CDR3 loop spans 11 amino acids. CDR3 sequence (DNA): TGCAGCGTTGTCCGACCCTACGAGCAGTACTTC. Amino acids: CSVVRPYEQYF.

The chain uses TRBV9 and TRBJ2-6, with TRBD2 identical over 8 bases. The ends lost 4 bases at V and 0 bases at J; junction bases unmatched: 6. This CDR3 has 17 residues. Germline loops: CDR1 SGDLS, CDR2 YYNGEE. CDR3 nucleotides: TGTGCCAGCAGCCCTTCGGGGGGGCCCTCTGGGGCCAACGTCCTGACTTTC. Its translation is CASSPSGGPSGANVLTF.

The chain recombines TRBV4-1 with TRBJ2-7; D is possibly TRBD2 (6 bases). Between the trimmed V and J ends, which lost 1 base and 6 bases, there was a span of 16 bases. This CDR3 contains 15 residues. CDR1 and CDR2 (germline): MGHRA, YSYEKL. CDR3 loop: CASSQGFGREVEQYF. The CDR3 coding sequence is TGCGCCAGCAGCCAAGGTTTTGGCAGGGAGGTCGAGCAGTACTTC.

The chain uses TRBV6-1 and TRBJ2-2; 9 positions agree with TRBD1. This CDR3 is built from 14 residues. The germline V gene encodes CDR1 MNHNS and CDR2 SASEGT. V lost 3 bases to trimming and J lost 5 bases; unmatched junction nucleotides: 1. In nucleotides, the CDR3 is TGTGCCAGCAGTGAGGGGACAGGGACCGGGGAGCTGTTTTTT. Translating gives CASSEGTGTGELFF.

DNA for the CDR3: TGTGCCAGCAGTGAATGGGTAGCCGGGGAGCTGTTTTTT. Encoded protein: CASSEWVAGELFF. The chain is built from TRBV6-1 and TRBJ2-2; D is unclear. Trimming took off 2 bases at V and 6 bases at J, with 7 bases between the two ends. Germline assignment: CDR1 MNHNS and CDR2 SASEGT. The CDR3 spans 13 residues.